The source of this T cell receptor beta chain is a study of Graves' ophthalmopathy and Graves' hyperthyroidism. The CDR3 extends over 14 amino acids. Germline V lookup: CDR1 LGHDT, CDR2 YNNKEL (reference sequence). V lost 1 base and J lost 5, with 11 bases in between. Researchers turned away patients with other autoimmune diseases, uncontrolled infections, pregnancy or lactation. The PBMCs used were ones drawn from 7.5 to 10 ml of fresh peripheral blood. This clonotype was seen many times. Its antigen is still unknown. The authors amplified TCR beta CDR3 regions, and they did so from RNA transcripts for repertoire sequencing. A first-round RT-PCR used HTBI primers, followed by a second-round multiplex PCR. Each CDR3 protein gets one entry after TCRdb re-called the multiplex PCR reads with MiXCR. Counted here are tens of thousands of distinct CDR3 sequences, around 50% occurring once; the ten biggest clones make up around 6.6%.

Broader study findings: For predicting ophthalmopathy progression, the model had 70.59% sensitivity and 72.22% specificity.

This receptor was identified in an adult woman with stable Graves' hyperthyroidism. The chain recombines TRBV3-1 with TRBJ1-2, with D possibly matching TRBD1 (6 bases). Sequencing was done on a sample of peripheral blood. The CDR3 spells CASSQGGRRYGYTF. Written as DNA, the CDR3 is TGTGCCAGCAGCCAAGGGGGGCGAAGATATGGCTACACCTTC.